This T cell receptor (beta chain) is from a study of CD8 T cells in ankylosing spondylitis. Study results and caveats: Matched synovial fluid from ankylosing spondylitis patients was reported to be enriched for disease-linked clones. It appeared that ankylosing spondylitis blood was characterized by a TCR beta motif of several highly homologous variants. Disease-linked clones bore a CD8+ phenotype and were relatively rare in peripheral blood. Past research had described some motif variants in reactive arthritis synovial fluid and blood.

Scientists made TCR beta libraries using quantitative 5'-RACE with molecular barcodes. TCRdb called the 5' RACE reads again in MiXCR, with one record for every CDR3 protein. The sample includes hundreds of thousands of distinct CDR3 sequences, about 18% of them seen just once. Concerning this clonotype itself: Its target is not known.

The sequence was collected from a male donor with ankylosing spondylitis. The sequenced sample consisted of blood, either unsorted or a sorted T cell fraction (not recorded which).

The CDR3 loop reads CASSVAGGWETQYF. The CDR3 DNA follows: TGTGCCAGCAGCGTAGCTGGGGGTTGGGAGACCCAGTACTTC. The chain links TRBV9 to TRBJ2-5, with D perhaps TRBD1 or TRBD2 (5 bases each). In germline, CDR1 is SGDLS, CDR2 YYNGEE. This CDR3 is built from 14 residues. V was shortened by 0 bases and J by 5 bases, with 11 bases between the two germline ends.